The clone carrying this T cell receptor beta chain was detected many times. Antigen specificity is unknown. TCRdb re-called the multiplex PCR reads through MiXCR, storing one row per CDR3 protein. The sample carries 200,000 or so distinct CDR3 sequences, roughly 31% recorded once. The source of the sample is a study of breast tumors, draining lymph nodes, adjacent tissues. Study results and limitations: Compared with lymph nodes, tumors were less diverse; compared with nontumor tissue, more.

Samples came from axillary lymph nodes draining the breast cancer. The CDR3 contains 14 residues. Germline values: CDR1 MNHNS, CDR2 SASEGT. V was clipped by 8 bases and J by 9 bases; unmatched bases: 13. The V gene is TRBV6-1, the J gene TRBJ2-1; 7 bases fit TRBD2. Sequenced sample: axillary lymph node tissue. The sequence came from a female donor with breast cancer. Some clones in this sample may be carry-over from other donors' samples. CDR3 in amino acids: CASSFGGSLSEQFF. The CDR3 nucleotides are TGTGCCAGCTCTTTCGGCGGGAGTTTAAGTGAGCAGTTCTTC.